Included here is one TCR beta chain sequence, with context. Antigen: not known. These data belong to a study of OX40 agonist ivuxolimab in advanced cancers. About the study: At doses from 0.01 to 10 mg/kg, patients were given intravenous ivuxolimab every 2 weeks. The mean age was approximately 60 years, ranging from 23 to 79, with 65% to 90% of participants male. Study-level points and caveats: At 0.1-3.0 mg/kg, partial responders had clonal expansion among the lowest observed.

Blood specimens came from baseline, cycle 4 day 1, and cycle 7 day 1. Libraries were prepared by immunoSEQ multiplex PCR; TCRdb keeps only in-frame clonotypes and omits some of them. The sample carries around 15,000 clones, about three quarters recorded once. CDR3 length: 14 residues. Germline V gene sequence: CDR1 SNHLY, CDR2 FYNNEI. The V gene end was trimmed by 6 bases and the J gene end by 1 base; junction bases not matched to a gene: 3. This TCR derives from an adult with an advanced solid tumor such as melanoma, head and neck, liver or kidney cancer. The starting material was CD4+ or CD8+ T cells sorted from blood, obtained in a trial of the OX40 agonist ivuxolimab. V gene TRBV2 combines with J gene TRBJ1-1; TRBD1 agrees at 9 bases. The CDR3 DNA follows: TGTGCCAGCAGAGACAGGGGGACGAACACTGAAGCTTTCTTT. It codes for CASRDRGTNTEAFF.